A single sample gave rise to the 17 T cell receptor beta chains below, sequenced in a study of follicular helper T cells after annual influenza vaccination. Time point of the sample: 2015-2016 season, 7 days after influenza vaccination. The assay was immunoSEQ multiplex PCR, and TCRdb's table has in-frame clones only and misses some. The table includes roughly 10,000 clones, around four fifths detected once. Material: CXCR5- memory CD4+ T cells sorted from blood, obtained 7 days after influenza vaccination. Every receptor here comes from an adult who received the influenza vaccine.

A single count supports this clone. The rearrangement links TRBV29-1 to TRBJ1-2, with TRBD1 matching over 7 bases. The CDR3 is made up of 11 amino acids. V lost 7 bases and J lost 8; bases outside the gene matches: 7. Germline V gene lookup returns CDR1 SQVTM and CDR2 ANQGSEA. CDR3 nucleotide sequence: TGCAGCGCCGGACAGGATTTCGGCTACACCTTC. It codes for CSAGQDFGYTF.

In its sample, this clone was seen a few times. The chain uses TRBV2 and TRBJ2-2; D is unclear. Between the trimmed V and J ends, which lost 6 bases and 5 bases, there was a span of 4 bases. The CDR3 runs to 11 residues. Per the germline V gene, CDR1 is SNHLY and CDR2 is FYNNEI. CDR3 DNA sequence: TGTGCCAGCAGAGGGACCGGGGAGCTGTTTTTT. Translating gives CASRGTGELFF.

J is TRBJ1-5 and V is TRBV6-6; 8 bases agree with TRBD1. Germline V CDR1 and CDR2: MNHNY, SVGAGI (reference sequence). J lost 2 bases, V lost 0 bases, and 0 bases had no gene match. This CDR3 comprises 15 residues. The CDR3 loop reads CASSYSDRGNQPQHF. The CDR3 bases are TGTGCCAGCAGTTACTCGGACAGGGGCAATCAGCCCCAGCATTTT.

The J gene is TRBJ1-5, the V gene TRBV7-2; 8 bases are shared with TRBD1. The CDR3 contains 15 residues. The J segment lost 7 bases and the V segment lost 1 base, leaving 6 bases of the junction unmatched. Per germline, CDR1 SGHTA and CDR2 FQGNSA. CDR3 sequence (DNA): TGTGCCAGCAGCTTAGTTCAGGGGGCAAACCAGCCCCAGCATTTT. Translating it yields CASSLVQGANQPQHF.

The chain couples TRBV7-2 to TRBJ1-4; no clear D. V lost 1 base to trimming and J lost 5 bases, with 8 bases between them. This CDR3 has 14 residues. CDR1 SGHTA and CDR2 FQGNSA come from the germline V gene. DNA of the CDR3: TGTGCCAGCAGCTTAGTTAAAAGAAATGAAAAACTGTTTTTT. Protein sequence: CASSLVKRNEKLFF.

The DNA for the CDR3 is TGTGCCAGTAAGGCAGGGGCAACAGATACGCAGTATTTT. As protein: CASKAGATDTQYF. The chain links TRBV19 to TRBJ2-3, with D possibly being TRBD1 (6 bases). The germline V and J ends were trimmed by 7 bases and 3 bases, with 11 bases remaining between them. Germline CDR1 and CDR2: LNHDA and SQIVND (reference sequence). CDR3 length equals 13 residues.

The chain carries TRBV28 and TRBJ1-2; tentatively, D is TRBD1 (5 bases). Trimming pared 6 bases from V and 3 bases from J, leaving 11 bases between. Looked up from germline, CDR1 is MDHEN and CDR2 is SYDVKM. CDR3 size: 13 residues. The CDR3 bases are TGTGCCAGCAGGATAGGGGCGGACTATGGCTACACCTTC. Its protein is CASRIGADYGYTF.

The V call is TRBV19, the J call TRBJ2-2; D not certain. Germline-derived CDR1 and CDR2 are LNHDA and SQIVND (reference sequence). The V end was cut by 3 bases, the J end by 0 bases, with 8 bases between. The CDR3 extends over 15 amino acids. CDR3 nucleotides: TGTGCCAGTAGTATCATAACAACGAACACCGGGGAGCTGTTTTTT. Translation: CASSIITTNTGELFF.

The chain employs TRBV7-3 and TRBJ2-3, with TRBD1 matching 8 bases. Germline lookup yields CDR1 SGHTA and CDR2 FQGTGA. J lost 7 bases, V lost 0 bases, and 6 bases had no gene match. This CDR3 spans 15 amino acids. CDR3 amino acids: CASSLTPSGGNTQYF. The CDR3 bases are TGTGCCAGCAGCTTAACGCCATCAGGGGGCAATACGCAGTATTTT. The variable domain in full, completed from reference TRBV7-3 and TRBJ2-3, reads GAGVSQTPSNKVTEKGKYVELRCDPISGHTALYWYRQSLGQGPEFLIYFQGTGAADDSGLPNDRFFAVRPEGSVSTLKIQRTERGDSAVYLCASSLTPSGGNTQYFGPGTRLTVL.

This chain joins TRBV27 and TRBJ2-6, with D perhaps matching TRBD2 (6 bases). V dropped 5 bases and J dropped 0 bases, with 20 bases sitting between them. The germline CDR1 and CDR2 sequences are MNHEY and SMNVEV (reference sequence). The CDR3 runs to 19 residues. CDR3 nucleotide sequence: TGTGCCAGCAGTGGCGGGCGGGGAATATCCAACTCTGGGGCCAACGTCCTGACTTTC. This translates into CASSGGRGISNSGANVLTF.

The chain joins TRBV5-1 to TRBJ2-7; D may correspond to TRBD1 or TRBD2 (5 bases each). V shed 3 bases and J shed 6 bases, with 19 bases lying between them. CDR3 size: 15 residues. In germline, CDR1 is SGHRS, CDR2 YFSETQ. The CDR3 here is CASSSPGTRTIEQYF. Here the CDR3 DNA reads TGCGCCAGCAGCTCTCCCGGGACGCGAACCATCGAGCAGTACTTC.

The gene calls are TRBV7-9 and TRBJ1-1; 9 bases are a match to TRBD1. CDR1 is SEHNR and CDR2 is FQNEAQ in the germline V gene (reference sequence). V gave up 1 base and J gave up 6 bases; unmatched junction bases: 3. The CDR3 spans 14 residues. CDR3 in amino acids: CASSLGRDRAEAFF. As DNA, the CDR3 is TGTGCCAGCAGCTTAGGCCGGGACAGGGCTGAAGCTTTCTTT.

The chain carries TRBV6-4 and TRBJ2-3, with 7 bases lining up with TRBD2. The J segment lost 2 bases and the V segment lost 5 bases, leaving 7 bases of the junction unmatched. The CDR3 has 15 amino acids. CDR1 is MRHNA and CDR2 is SNTAGT in the germline V gene. The CDR3 reads CASSRWGGNTDTQYF. CDR3 bases: TGTGCCAGCAGTCGTTGGGGGGGGAACACAGATACGCAGTATTTT.

This chain joins TRBV4-2 and TRBJ1-6; D not resolved. Trimming shortened V by 3 bases and J by 10 bases, and 10 bases separated the two germline ends. CDR1 and CDR2 from the germline V gene are LGHNA and YNFKEQ. The CDR3 has 13 amino acids. The CDR3 spells CASSHALVSPLHF. The CDR3 bases are TGTGCCAGCAGCCATGCATTGGTCTCACCCCTCCACTTT.

The chain is built from TRBV5-4 and TRBJ2-2; TRBD1 matches 7 bases. The CDR3 runs to 16 residues. Trimming removed 3 bases from V and 4 bases from J; junction bases left unmatched: 9. Germline V gene sequence: CDR1 SGHNT, CDR2 YYREEE (reference sequence). CDR3 DNA: TGTGCCAGCAGCTCATCGGGACAGACCCCCACCGGGGAGCTGTTTTTT. The encoded protein is CASSSSGQTPTGELFF.

This clone appeared once. This chain joins TRBV18 and TRBJ2-5; 9 bases align to TRBD2. V trimming: 2 bases; J trimming: 2 bases; junction bases outside the gene matches: 3. Germline lookup yields CDR1 KGHSH and CDR2 LQKENI. The CDR3 is made up of 15 amino acids. The CDR3 coding sequence is TGTGCCAGCTCACCAATGCTAGCGGGGCAAGAGACCCAGTACTTC. Translating it yields CASSPMLAGQETQYF.

This chain connects TRBV27 to TRBJ2-1; TRBD1 matches at 8 bases. V dropped 3 bases and J dropped 8; count of bases not matched to a gene: 21. Germline V gene data show CDR1 as MNHEY and CDR2 as SMNVEV (reference sequence). CDR3 length: 19 amino acids. CDR3 in amino acids: CASSFRGRGLLSPRDEQFF. DNA for the CDR3: TGTGCCAGCAGTTTCAGAGGCAGGGGGCTTCTATCGCCCCGTGATGAGCAGTTCTTC.